This T cell receptor (beta chain) was sequenced for a study of shared clonotypes between healthy human individuals. Germline V gene sequence: CDR1 SNHLY, CDR2 FYNNEI. The CDR3 consists of 13 residues. V was clipped by 6 bases and J by 5 bases; unmatched bases: 6. As to this clone: No antigen is known for it.

CD45RO-negative cells were positively selected for CCR7, leaving out terminally differentiated effector memory CD45RA+ cells. Study-wide results and limits: Generation probabilities of non-shared clonotypes were lower (relative to those shared by all four donors).

Under the authors' procedure: Junction-only sequences produced by ImmunoSEQ had no quality scores, so filtering differed. TCRdb's table, derived via immunoSEQ multiplex PCR, lists solely in-frame clones and lacks some. From that table come the V and J calls and clone size; the DNA was used to work out D and trimming. The table has some 630,000 clones, approximately 96% seen once. This receptor was identified in a woman aged 25 to 39 in good health. The chain uses TRBV2 and TRBJ1-2; 7 positions agree with TRBD1. Source material: naive CD8+ T cells sorted from blood. In nucleotides, the CDR3 is TGTGCCAGCAGGGACAGGAGCCTATATGGCTACACCTTC. Its translation: CASRDRSLYGYTF.